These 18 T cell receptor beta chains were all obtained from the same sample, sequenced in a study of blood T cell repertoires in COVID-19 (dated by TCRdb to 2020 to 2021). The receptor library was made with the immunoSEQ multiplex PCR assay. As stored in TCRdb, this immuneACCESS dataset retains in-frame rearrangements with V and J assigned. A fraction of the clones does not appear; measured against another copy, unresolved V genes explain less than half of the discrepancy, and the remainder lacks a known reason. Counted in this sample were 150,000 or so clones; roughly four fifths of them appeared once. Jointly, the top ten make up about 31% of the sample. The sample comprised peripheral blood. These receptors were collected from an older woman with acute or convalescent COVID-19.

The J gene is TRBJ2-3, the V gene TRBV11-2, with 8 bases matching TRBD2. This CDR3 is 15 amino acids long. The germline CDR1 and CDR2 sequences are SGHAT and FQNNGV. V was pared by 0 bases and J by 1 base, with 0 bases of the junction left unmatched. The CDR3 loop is CASSLERGGTDTQYF. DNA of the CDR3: TGTGCCAGCAGCTTAGAGCGGGGGGGCACAGATACGCAGTATTTT. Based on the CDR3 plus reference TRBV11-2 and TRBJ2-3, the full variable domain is EAGVAQSPRYKIIEKRQSVAFWCNPISGHATLYWYQQILGQGPKLLIQFQNNGVVDDSQLPKDRFSAERLKGVDSTLKIQPAKLEDSAVYLCASSLERGGTDTQYFGPGTRLTVL.

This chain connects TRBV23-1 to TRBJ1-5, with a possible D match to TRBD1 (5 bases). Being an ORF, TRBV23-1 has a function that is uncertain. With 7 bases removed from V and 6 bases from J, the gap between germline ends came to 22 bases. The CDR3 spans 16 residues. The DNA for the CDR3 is TGCGCCAGCAAACCCCGGGGGGGGAAGGTTTGTCAGCCCCAGCATTTT. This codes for CASKPRGGKVCQPQHF.

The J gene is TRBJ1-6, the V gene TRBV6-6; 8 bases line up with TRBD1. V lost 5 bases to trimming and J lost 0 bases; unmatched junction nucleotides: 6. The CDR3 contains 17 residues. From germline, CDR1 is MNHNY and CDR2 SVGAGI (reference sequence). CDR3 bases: TGTGCCAGCAGTCCCCGGGACAGGAGCTCCTATAATTCACCCCTCCACTTT. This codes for CASSPRDRSSYNSPLHF.

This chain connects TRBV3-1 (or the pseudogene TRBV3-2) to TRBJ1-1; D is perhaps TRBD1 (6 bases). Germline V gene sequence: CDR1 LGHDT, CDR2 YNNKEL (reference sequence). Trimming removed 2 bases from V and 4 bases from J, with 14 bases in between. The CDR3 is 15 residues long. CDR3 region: CASSQTGTWGTEAFF. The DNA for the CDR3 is TGTGCCAGCAGCCAAACAGGGACGTGGGGCACTGAAGCTTTCTTT.

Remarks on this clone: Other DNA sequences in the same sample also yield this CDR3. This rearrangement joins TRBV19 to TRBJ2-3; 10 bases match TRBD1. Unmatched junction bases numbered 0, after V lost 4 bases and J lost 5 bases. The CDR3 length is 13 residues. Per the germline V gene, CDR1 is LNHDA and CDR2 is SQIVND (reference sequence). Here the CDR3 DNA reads TGTGCCAGTAGTAGGGACAGGGGAGATACGCAGTATTTT. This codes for CASSRDRGDTQYF.

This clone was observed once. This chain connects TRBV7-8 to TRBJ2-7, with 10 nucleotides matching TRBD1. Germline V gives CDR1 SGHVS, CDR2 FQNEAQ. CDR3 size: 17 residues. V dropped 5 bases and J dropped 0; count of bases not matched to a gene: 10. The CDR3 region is CASSPRGGTGVSYEQYF. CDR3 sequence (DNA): TGTGCCAGCAGCCCCCGTGGCGGGACAGGGGTCTCCTACGAGCAGTACTTC.

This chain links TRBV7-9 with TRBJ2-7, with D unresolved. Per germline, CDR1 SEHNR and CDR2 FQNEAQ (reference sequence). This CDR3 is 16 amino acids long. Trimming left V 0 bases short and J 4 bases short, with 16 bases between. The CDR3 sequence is CASSLAYTSSLYEQYF. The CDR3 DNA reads TGTGCCAGCAGCTTAGCGTATACATCCTCTCTTTACGAGCAGTACTTC.

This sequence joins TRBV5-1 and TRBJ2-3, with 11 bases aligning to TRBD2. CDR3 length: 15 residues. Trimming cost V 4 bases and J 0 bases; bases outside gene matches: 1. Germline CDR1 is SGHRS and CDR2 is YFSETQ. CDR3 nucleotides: TGCGCCAGCAGCAGACTAGCGGGGAGCACAGATACGCAGTATTTT. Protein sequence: CASSRLAGSTDTQYF.

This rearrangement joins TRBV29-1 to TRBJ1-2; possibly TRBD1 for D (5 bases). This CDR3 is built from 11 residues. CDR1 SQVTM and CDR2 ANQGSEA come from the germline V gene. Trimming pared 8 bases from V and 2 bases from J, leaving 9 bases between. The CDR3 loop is CSTTENYGYTF. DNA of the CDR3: TGCAGCACGACAGAAAACTATGGCTACACCTTC.

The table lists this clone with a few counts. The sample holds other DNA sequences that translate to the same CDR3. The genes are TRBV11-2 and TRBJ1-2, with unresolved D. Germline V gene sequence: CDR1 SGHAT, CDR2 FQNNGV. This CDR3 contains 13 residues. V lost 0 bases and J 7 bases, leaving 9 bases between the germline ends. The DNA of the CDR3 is TGTGCCAGCAGCTTAGATCTGGGCAGTGGCTACACCTTC. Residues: CASSLDLGSGYTF.

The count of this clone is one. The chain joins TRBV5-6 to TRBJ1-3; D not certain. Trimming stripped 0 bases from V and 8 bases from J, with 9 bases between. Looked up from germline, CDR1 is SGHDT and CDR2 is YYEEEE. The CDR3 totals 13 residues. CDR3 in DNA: TGTGCCAGCAGCTTGGGAGTAGCCGACACCATATATTTT. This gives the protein CASSLGVADTIYF. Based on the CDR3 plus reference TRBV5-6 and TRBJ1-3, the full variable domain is DAGVTQSPTHLIKTRGQQVTLRCSPKSGHDTVSWYQQALGQGPQFIFQYYEEEERQRGNFPDRFSGHQFPNYSSELNVNALLLGDSALYLCASSLGVADTIYFGEGSWLTVV.

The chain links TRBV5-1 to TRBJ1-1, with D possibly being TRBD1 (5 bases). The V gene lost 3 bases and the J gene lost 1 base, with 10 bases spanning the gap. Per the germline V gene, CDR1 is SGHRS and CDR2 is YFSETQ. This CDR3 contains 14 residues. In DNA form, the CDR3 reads TGCGCCAGCAGCTACCTACAGGCGAACACTGAAGCTTTCTTT. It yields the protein CASSYLQANTEAFF.

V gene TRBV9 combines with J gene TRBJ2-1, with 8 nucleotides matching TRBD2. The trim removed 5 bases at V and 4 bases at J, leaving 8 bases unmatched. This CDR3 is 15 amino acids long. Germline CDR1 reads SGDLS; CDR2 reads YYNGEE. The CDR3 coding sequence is TGTGCCAGCAGTCAAGCGGGGGATATGTACAATGAGCAGTTCTTC. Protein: CASSQAGDMYNEQFF.

The CDR3 loop is CASSVRRQGATEAFF. In DNA, the CDR3 is TGTGCCAGCAGCGTACGACGACAGGGGGCCACTGAAGCTTTCTTT. The chain combines TRBV9 with TRBJ1-1, with TRBD1 matching over 10 bases. Germline CDR1 reads SGDLS; CDR2 reads YYNGEE. This CDR3 is 15 amino acids long. V trimming: 1 base; J trimming: 4 bases; junction bases outside the gene matches: 4.

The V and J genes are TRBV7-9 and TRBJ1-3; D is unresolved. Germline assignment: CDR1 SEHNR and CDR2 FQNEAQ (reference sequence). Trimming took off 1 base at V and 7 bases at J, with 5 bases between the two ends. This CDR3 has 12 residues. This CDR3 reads CASSLGRNTIYF. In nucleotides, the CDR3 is TGTGCCAGCAGCTTAGGCAGGAACACCATATATTTT.

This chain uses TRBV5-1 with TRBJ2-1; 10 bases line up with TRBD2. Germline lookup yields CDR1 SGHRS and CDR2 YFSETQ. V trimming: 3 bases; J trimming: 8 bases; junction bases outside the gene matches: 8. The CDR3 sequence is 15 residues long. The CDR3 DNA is TGCGCCAGCAGCTATGCTAGCGGGGGCTGGGATGAGCAGTTCTTC. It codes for CASSYASGGWDEQFF.

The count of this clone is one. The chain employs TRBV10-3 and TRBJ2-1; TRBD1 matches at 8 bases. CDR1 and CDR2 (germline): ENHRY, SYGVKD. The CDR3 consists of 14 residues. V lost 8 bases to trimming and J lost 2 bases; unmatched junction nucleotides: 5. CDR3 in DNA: TGTGCCATCTCAGAGACAGGGGCCTACAATGAGCAGTTCTTC. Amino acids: CAISETGAYNEQFF.

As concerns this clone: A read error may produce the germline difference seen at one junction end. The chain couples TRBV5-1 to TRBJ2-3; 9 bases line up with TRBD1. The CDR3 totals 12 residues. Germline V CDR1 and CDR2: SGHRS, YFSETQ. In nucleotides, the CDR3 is TGCGCCAGCAGCTGGACCGGGACAGGGTCCCCTTTT. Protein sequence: CASSWTGTGSPF.